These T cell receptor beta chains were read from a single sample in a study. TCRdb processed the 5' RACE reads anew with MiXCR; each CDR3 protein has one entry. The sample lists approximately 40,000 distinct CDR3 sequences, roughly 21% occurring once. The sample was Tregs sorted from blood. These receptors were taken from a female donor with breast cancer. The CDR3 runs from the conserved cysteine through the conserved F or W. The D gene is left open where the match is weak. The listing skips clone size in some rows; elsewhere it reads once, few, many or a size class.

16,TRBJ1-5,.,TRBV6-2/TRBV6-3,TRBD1,CASRHRTGEGNQPQHF,TGTGCCAGCAGACACAGGACAGGGGAAGGGAATCAGCCCCAGCATTTT
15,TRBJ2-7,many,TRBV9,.,CASSRDDSESYEQYF,TGTGCCAGCAGCCGAGACGACAGCGAATCCTACGAGCAGTACTTC
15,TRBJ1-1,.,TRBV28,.,CASNLGGSLNTEAFF,TGTGCCAGCAACTTGGGGGGCAGTTTGAACACTGAAGCTTTCTTT
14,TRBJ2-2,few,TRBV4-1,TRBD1,CASGQGGETGELFF,TGCGCCAGCGGACAGGGGGGAGAGACCGGGGAGCTGTTTTTT
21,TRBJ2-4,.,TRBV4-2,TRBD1,CASSQAYPGQGSTLAKNIQYF,TGTGCCAGCAGCCAAGCGTATCCGGGACAGGGTTCCACCTTAGCCAAAAACATTCAGTACTTC
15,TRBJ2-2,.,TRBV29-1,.,CSVTTGAANTGELFF,TGCAGCGTAACCACAGGCGCAGCGAACACCGGGGAGCTGTTTTTT
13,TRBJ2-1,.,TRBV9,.,CASSLSRVNEQFF,TGTGCCAGCAGCCTATCCAGGGTAAATGAGCAGTTCTTC
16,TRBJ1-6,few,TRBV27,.,CASSLIPVGVNSPLHF,TGTGCCAGCAGTTTAATCCCCGTCGGGGTAAATTCACCCCTCCACTTT
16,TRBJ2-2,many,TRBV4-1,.,CASSQDWEGINGELFF,TGCGCCAGCAGCCAAGATTGGGAAGGAATAAACGGGGAGCTGTTTTTT
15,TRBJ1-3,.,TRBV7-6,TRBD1,CASSLRTGEGNTIYF,TGTGCCAGCAGCTTGCGTACAGGGGAAGGAAACACCATATATTTT
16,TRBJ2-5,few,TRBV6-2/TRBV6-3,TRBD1,CASSYESGTGGETQYF,TGTGCCAGCAGTTACGAAAGCGGGACAGGGGGAGAGACCCAGTACTTC
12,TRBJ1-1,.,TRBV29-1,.,CSVRHLNTEAFF,TGCAGCGTTAGGCATTTGAACACTGAAGCTTTCTTT
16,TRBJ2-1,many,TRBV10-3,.,CAALGGTPGGYNEQFF,TGTGCCGCCCTCGGGGGGACACCTGGGGGCTACAATGAGCAGTTCTTC
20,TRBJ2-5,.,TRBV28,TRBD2,CASSQRQAGKGVPVKVTQYF,TGTGCCAGCAGTCAACGACAAGCGGGAAAGGGAGTTCCAGTTAAGGTGACCCAGTACTTC
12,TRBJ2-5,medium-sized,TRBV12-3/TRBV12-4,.,CASSSGVETQYF,TGTGCCAGCAGTTCGGGAGTAGAGACCCAGTACTTC
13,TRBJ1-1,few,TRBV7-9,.,CASSPGTRTEAFF,TGTGCCAGCAGCCCAGGGACGCGGACTGAAGCTTTCTTT
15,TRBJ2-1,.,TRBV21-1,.,CASSAHRQGLNEQFF,TGTGCCAGCAGCGCACATAGACAGGGGCTTAATGAGCAGTTCTTC
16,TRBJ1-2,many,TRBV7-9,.,CASSLGRQVANYGYTF,TGTGCCAGCAGCTTAGGCAGACAAGTTGCTAACTATGGCTACACCTTC
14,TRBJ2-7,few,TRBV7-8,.,CASSDRDKSYEQYF,TGTGCCAGCAGCGACCGGGACAAGTCCTACGAGCAGTACTTC
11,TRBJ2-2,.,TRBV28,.,CASSYTGELFF,TGTGCCAGCAGTTACACCGGGGAGCTGTTTTTT
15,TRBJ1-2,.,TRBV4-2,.,CASSQDGPTNYGYTF,TGTGCCAGCAGCCAAGATGGACCGACTAACTATGGCTACACCTTC
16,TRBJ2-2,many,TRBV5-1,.,CASSFRPGASTGELFF,TGCGCCAGCAGCTTTCGACCAGGGGCGAGCACCGGGGAGCTGTTTTTT
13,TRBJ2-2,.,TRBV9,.,CASNSDGTGELFF,TGTGCCAGCAATAGCGATGGGACCGGGGAGCTGTTTTTT
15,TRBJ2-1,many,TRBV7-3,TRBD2,CASSLAGTTYNEQFF,TGTGCCAGCAGCCTAGCGGGAACCACCTACAATGAGCAGTTCTTC
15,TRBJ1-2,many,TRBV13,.,CASSLDGSSNYGYTF,TGTGCCAGCAGCTTAGACGGCAGTTCTAACTATGGCTACACCTTC
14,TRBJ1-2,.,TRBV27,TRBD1,CASSDRGGLYGYTF,TGTGCCAGCAGTGACCGAGGGGGCCTCTATGGCTACACCTTC
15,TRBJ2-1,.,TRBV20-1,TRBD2,CSARDRVAGGNEQFF,TGCAGTGCTAGAGATCGGGTAGCGGGAGGCAATGAGCAGTTCTTC
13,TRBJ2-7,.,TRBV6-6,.,CASLLGSSYEQYF,TGTGCCAGCCTACTGGGGAGCTCCTACGAGCAGTACTTC
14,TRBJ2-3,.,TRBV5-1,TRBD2,CASSFLAVTDTQYF,TGCGCCAGCAGTTTCCTAGCGGTCACAGATACGCAGTATTTT
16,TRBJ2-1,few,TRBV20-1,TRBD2,CSASGGTSATYNEQFF,TGCAGTGCTAGTGGGGGGACTAGCGCCACCTACAATGAGCAGTTCTTC
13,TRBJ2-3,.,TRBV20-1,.,CSARRPDPNTQYF,TGCAGTGCTAGAAGGCCGGACCCAAATACGCAGTATTTT
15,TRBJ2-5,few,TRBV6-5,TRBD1,CASSNDRDRSGTQYF,TGTGCCAGCAGTAACGACCGGGACAGAAGCGGGACCCAGTACTTC
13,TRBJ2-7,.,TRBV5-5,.,CASSLGLAGEQYF,TGTGCCAGCAGCTTAGGACTGGCGGGGGAGCAGTACTTC
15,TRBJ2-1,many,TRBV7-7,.,CASSPAPAHRNEQFF,TGTGCTAGCAGCCCAGCTCCGGCCCACCGCAATGAGCAGTTCTTC
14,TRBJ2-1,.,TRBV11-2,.,CASRGPGLDNVQFF,TGTGCCAGCAGAGGGCCGGGACTGGACAATGTGCAGTTCTTC